This T cell receptor beta chain was captured in a study of lymphopenia after photon versus proton radiotherapy. Regarding this clone: What it binds is unknown.

V dropped 2 bases and J dropped 3 bases, with 15 bases sitting between them. Germline CDR1 and CDR2: MNHEY and SMNVEV (reference sequence). The CDR3 totals 16 residues. The study's findings and limits: Oligoclonal CD8+ Temra expansion after nadir drove photon patients' diversity drop.

Profiled with immunoSEQ multiplex PCR; TCRdb holds only in-frame clones, not every one. Of 35,000 to 45,000 clones detected, about four fifths appear once; the ten largest clones hold about 24%. Sequenced here: peripheral blood, sampled from a patient treated with proton-based radiotherapy. The receptor was isolated from a woman aged 70-85 years with pancreatic cancer. This chain uses TRBV27 with TRBJ2-3, with TRBD1 as a possible D gene (5 bases). CDR3: CASSLQGAGMTDTQYF. CDR3 in DNA: TGTGCCAGCAGTTTACAAGGGGCCGGTATGACAGATACGCAGTATTTT.